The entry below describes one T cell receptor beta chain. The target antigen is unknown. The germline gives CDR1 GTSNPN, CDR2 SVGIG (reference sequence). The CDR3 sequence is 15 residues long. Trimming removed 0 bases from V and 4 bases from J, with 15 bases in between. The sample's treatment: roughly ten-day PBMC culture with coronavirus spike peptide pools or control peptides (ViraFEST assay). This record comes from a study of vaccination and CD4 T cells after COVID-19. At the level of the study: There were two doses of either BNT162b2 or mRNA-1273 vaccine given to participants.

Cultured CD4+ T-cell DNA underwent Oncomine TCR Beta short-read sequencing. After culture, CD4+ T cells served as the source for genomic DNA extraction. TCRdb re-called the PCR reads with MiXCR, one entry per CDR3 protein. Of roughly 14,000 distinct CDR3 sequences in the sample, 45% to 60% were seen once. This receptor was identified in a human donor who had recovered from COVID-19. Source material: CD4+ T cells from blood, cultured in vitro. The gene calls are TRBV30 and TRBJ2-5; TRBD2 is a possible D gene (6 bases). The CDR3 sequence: CAWSVPQGGPETQYF. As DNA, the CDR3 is TGTGCCTGGAGTGTACCCCAGGGAGGCCCAGAGACCCAGTACTTC.